This T cell receptor beta chain was captured by sequencing in a study of cytomegalovirus exposure and HLA in healthy donors. PCR employed 60 Vbeta and 13 Jbeta primers. Assay: immunoSEQ multiplex PCR; the TCRdb copy retains only in-frame clones and omits some. There are about 200,000 clones in the sample; about 78% occur only once, and just under 3% lies in the top ten. Germline CDR1 and CDR2: SEHNR and FQNEAQ (reference sequence). The CDR3 runs 14 residues. V was clipped by 5 bases and J by 5 bases; unmatched bases: 8. This chain connects TRBV7-9 to TRBJ2-5, with 7 bases aligning to TRBD1. What was sequenced was PBMCs. The receptor was derived from a young woman in good health and CMV-seronegative. CDR3 in amino acids: CASSADRDQETQYF. In nucleotides, the CDR3 is TGTGCCAGCAGCGCCGACAGGGATCAGGAGACCCAGTACTTC. Full variable domain (remainder filled in from reference TRBV7-9 and TRBJ2-5): DTGVSQNPRHKITKRGQNVTFRCDPISEHNRLYWYRQTLGQGPEFLTYFQNEAQLEKSRLLSDRFSAERPKGSFSTLEIQRTEQGDSAMYLCASSADRDQETQYFGPGTRLLVL.